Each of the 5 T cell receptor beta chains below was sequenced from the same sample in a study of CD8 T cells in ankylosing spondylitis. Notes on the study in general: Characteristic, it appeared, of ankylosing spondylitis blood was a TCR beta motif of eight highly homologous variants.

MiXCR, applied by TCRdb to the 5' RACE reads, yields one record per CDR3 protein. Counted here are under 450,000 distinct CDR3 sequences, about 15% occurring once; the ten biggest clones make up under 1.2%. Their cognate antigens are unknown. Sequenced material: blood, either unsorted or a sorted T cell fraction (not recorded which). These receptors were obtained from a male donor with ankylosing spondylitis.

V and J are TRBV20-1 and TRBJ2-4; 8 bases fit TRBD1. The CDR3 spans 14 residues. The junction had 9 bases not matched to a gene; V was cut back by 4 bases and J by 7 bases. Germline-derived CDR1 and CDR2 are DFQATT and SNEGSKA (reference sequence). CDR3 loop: CSAKAQGVWNIQYF. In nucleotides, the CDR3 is TGCAGTGCTAAAGCACAGGGGGTGTGGAACATTCAGTACTTC.

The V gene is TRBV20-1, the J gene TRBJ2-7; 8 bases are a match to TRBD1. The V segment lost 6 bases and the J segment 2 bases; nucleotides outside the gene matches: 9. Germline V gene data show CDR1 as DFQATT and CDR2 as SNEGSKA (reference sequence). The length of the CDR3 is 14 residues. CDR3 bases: TGCAGTGCAAACCCCCGGGACAGGACCTACGAGCAGTACTTC. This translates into CSANPRDRTYEQYF.

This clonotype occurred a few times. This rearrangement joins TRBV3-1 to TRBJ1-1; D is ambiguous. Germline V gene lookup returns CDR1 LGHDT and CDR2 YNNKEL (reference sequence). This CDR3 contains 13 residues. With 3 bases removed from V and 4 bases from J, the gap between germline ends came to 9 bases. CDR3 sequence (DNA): TGTGCCAGCAGCCATAATTGGGGCACTGAAGCTTTCTTT. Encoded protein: CASSHNWGTEAFF.

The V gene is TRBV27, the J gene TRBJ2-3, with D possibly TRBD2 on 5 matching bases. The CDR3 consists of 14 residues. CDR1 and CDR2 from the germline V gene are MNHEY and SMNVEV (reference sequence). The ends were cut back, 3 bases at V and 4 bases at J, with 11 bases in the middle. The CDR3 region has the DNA TGTGCCAGCAGTTTCTGGCTAGCTCCAGATACGCAGTATTTT. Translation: CASSFWLAPDTQYF.

Written as DNA, the CDR3 is TGCGCCAGCAGCCAAGGACAGGGGACTCAAGCTTTCTTT. Its translation: CASSQGQGTQAFF. This chain joins TRBV5-1 and TRBJ1-1; 9 bases match TRBD1. The trim removed 4 bases at V and 9 bases at J, leaving 7 bases unmatched. The CDR3 has 13 residues. The V gene's germline CDR1 is SGHRS and CDR2 YFSETQ.